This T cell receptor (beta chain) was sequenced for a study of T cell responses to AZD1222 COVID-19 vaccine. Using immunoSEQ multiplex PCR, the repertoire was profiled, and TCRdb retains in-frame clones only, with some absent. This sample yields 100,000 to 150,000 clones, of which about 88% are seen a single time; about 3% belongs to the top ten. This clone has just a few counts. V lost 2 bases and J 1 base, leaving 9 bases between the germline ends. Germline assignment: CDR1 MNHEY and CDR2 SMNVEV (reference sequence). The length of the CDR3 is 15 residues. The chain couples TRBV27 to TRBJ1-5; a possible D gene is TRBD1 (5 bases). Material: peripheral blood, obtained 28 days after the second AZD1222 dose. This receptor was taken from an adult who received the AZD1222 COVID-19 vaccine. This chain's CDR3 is CASSLGGASNQPQHF. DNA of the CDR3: TGTGCCAGCAGTTTAGGCGGGGCAAGCAATCAGCCCCAGCATTTT.